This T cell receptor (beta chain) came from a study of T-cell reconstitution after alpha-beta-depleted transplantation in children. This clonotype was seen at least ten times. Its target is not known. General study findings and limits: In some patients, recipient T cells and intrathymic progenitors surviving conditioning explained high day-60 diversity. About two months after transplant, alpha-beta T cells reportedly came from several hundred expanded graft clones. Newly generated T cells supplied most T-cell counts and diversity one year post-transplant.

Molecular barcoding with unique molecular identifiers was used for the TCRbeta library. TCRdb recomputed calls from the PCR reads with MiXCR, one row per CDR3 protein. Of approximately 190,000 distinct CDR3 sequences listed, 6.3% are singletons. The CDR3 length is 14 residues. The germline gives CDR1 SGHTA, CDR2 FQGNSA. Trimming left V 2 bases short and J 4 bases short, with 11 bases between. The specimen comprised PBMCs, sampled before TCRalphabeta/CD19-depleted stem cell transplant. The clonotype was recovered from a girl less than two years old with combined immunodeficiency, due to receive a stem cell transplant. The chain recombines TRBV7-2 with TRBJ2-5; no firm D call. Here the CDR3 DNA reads TGTGCCAGCAGCTTATTGTCTAGAGGAGAGACCCAGTACTTC. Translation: CASSLLSRGETQYF.